This T cell receptor beta chain was identified during a study of blood T cell repertoires in COVID-19. At the level of the study: Some COVID-19 samples were acute and others convalescent; all came from the United States, Italy and Spain. In each case, the material was cDNA or gDNA derived from T cells, B-cell-depleted T cells, or PBMCs.

Losses at the gene ends were 2 bases for V and 6 bases for J; bases not matched to a gene: 4. Germline CDR1 SGHDT, CDR2 YYEEEE. This CDR3 has 14 amino acids. As processed by the authors: Amplification from reference gene primers served as the basis for estimated nucleated cell counts. The assay was immunoSEQ multiplex PCR, and TCRdb's table has in-frame clones only and misses some. The V and J calls and clone size are taken from that table; D and trimming were inferred from the DNA. The table shows roughly 120,000 clones, with less than 85% occurring only once. The sequencing input was peripheral blood. This sequence originates from a man aged 50 to 59 with acute or convalescent COVID-19. The chain recombines TRBV5-6 with TRBJ1-5, with 8 bases identical to TRBD1. The CDR3 region has the DNA TGTGCCAGCAGCTTTATGACAGGGGTTCAGCCCCAGCATTTT. Encoded protein: CASSFMTGVQPQHF. Variable domain in full (rest from reference TRBV5-6 and TRBJ1-5): DAGVTQSPTHLIKTRGQQVTLRCSPKSGHDTVSWYQQALGQGPQFIFQYYEEEERQRGNFPDRFSGHQFPNYSSELNVNALLLGDSALYLCASSFMTGVQPQHFGDGTRLSIL.